This T cell receptor beta chain was recovered during a study of shared clonotypes between healthy human individuals. Study summary: Two women and a few men aged 18 to 49 served as donors.

After removal of 4 bases from V and 15 bases from J, the junction contained 13 bases not matched to a gene. The CDR3 is made up of 13 amino acids. CDR1 is SGHNT and CDR2 is YYREEE in the germline V gene (reference sequence). Subsets obtained from CD4+ cells comprised CD45RA+ naive and CD45RA-negative memory cells. Produced via immunoSEQ multiplex PCR; TCRdb's table is partial and in-frame only. The table has 2,500,000 or so clones, 85% to 95% seen once. Input material: naive CD4+ T cells from PBMCs. Subset noted: CD45RA+ positively selected. V usage is TRBV5-4 and J usage is TRBJ2-1; 7 bases fit TRBD2. The sequence was obtained from a man aged 18 to 30 in good health. Some clones in this sample may be carry-over from other donors' samples. CDR3 coding DNA: TGTGCCAGCAGCCGAGAGGGAGGGCCCCAGGGGTTCTTC. Protein product: CASSREGGPQGFF.